This is a list of T cell receptor beta chains from one sample in a study of breast tumors, draining lymph nodes, adjacent tissues. MiXCR was run by TCRdb on the multiplex PCR reads, yielding one entry per CDR3 protein. This sample yields about 170,000 distinct CDR3 sequences, of which approximately 33% are seen a single time; less than 4% belongs to the top ten. Sequenced: axillary lymph node tissue. These receptor sequences come from a female donor with breast cancer. Some clones in this sample may be carry-over from other donors' samples. Both conserved end residues are part of each CDR3. The D gene is left open where the match is weak. A row's size may be missing; if present it is once, few, many or a size class.

TGTGCCAGCAGGTCCGGGTGGGGGCCTGTCAACGAAAAACTGTTTTTT	CASRSGWGPVNEKLFF	-	TRBJ1-4	-	TRBV7-9
TGTGCCTGGAGTGTAGCAGGCGGGTACGAGCAGTACTTC	CAWSVAGGYEQYF	many	TRBJ2-7	-	TRBV30
TGCAGTGCCTTAGCTGACGAATCCGGTTCACCCCTCCACTTT	CSALADESGSPLHF	many	TRBJ1-6	-	TRBV20-1
TGTGCCAGCAGTCCCCGTAGCGGGGGGCGATACACCGGGGAGCTGTTTTTT	CASSPRSGGRYTGELFF	few	TRBJ2-2	TRBD2	TRBV6-5
TGTGCCAGCGAGGGGGCCGCAGATACGCAGTATTTT	CASEGAADTQYF	many	TRBJ2-3	TRBD1	TRBV2
TGTGCCATCAGTGCTCCCTGGACACCTAGCAATCAGCCCCAGCATTTT	CAISAPWTPSNQPQHF	-	TRBJ1-5	-	TRBV10-3
TGTGCCAGCAGCTTAGAGTGGGCGGGACAAGAGACCCAGTACTTC	CASSLEWAGQETQYF	few	TRBJ2-5	-	TRBV5-5
TGTGCCAGCAGCTTGGTTGGGGCACCCCGGGAGACCCAGTACTTC	CASSLVGAPRETQYF	many	TRBJ2-5	-	TRBV5-6
TGTGCCAGCAGCTTCTTGGACAGGACGAACTATGGCTACCCCTTC	CASSFLDRTNYGYPF	many	TRBJ1-2	TRBD1	TRBV7-9
TGTGCCAGCAGCGCTACGGGTCAGACAGGTCGGATGAACACTGAAGCTTTCTTT	CASSATGQTGRMNTEAFF	-	TRBJ1-1	-	TRBV9
TGTGCCAGCAGCCTCTCTTGGGGGGGCACAGATACGCAGTATTTT	CASSLSWGGTDTQYF	many	TRBJ2-3	-	TRBV6-1
TGCAGTGCTAGAGATCGGCAGGGGGCCCCAAATGAGCAGTTCTTC	CSARDRQGAPNEQFF	many	TRBJ2-1	TRBD1	TRBV20-1
TGTGCCAGCAGACCCAGCAGGGGGGCCGGGGAGCTGTTTTTT	CASRPSRGAGELFF	many	TRBJ2-2	-	TRBV6-1
TGTGCCAGCAGCGTAGCTGGGAGCGGGAGTGTCACCGGGGAGCTGTTTTTT	CASSVAGSGSVTGELFF	many	TRBJ2-2	TRBD2	TRBV9
TGCAGTGCTAGAGAAGATGGCGGGGGGCCTCTCAGCCAAGAGACCCAGTACTTC	CSAREDGGGPLSQETQYF	many	TRBJ2-5	TRBD2	TRBV20-1
TGCAGTGCTAGAGATACCCCCGGTCAGCCCCAGCATTTT	CSARDTPGQPQHF	many	TRBJ1-5	-	TRBV20-1
TGTGCCAGCAGCTTATCCCCACAGGGGAACACTGAAGCTTTCTTT	CASSLSPQGNTEAFF	-	TRBJ1-1	-	TRBV7-3
TGTGCCAGCAGTGTAGTCTACACAGATACGCAGTATTTT	CASSVVYTDTQYF	-	TRBJ2-3	-	TRBV2